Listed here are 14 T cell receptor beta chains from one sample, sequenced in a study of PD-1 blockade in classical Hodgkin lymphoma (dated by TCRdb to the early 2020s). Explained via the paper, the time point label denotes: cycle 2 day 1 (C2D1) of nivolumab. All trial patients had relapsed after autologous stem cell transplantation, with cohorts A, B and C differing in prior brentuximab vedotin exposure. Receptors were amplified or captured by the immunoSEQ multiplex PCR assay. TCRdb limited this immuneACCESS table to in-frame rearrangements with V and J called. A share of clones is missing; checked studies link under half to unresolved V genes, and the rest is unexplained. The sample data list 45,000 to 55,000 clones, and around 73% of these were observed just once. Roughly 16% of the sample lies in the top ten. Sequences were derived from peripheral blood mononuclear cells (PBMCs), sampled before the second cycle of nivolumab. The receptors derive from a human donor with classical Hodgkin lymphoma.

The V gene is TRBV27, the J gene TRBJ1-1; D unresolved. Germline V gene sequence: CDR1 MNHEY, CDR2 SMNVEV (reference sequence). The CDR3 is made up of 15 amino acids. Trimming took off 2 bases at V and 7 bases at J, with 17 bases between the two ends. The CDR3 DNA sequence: TGTGCCAGCAGTTTAAGGGCAGGTGGACCCGGTGAAGCTTTCTTT. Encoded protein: CASSLRAGGPGEAFF.

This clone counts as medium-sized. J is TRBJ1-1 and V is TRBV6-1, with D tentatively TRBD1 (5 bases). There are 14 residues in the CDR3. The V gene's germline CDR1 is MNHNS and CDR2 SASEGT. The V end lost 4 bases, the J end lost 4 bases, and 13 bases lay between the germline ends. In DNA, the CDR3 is TGTGCCAGCAGTGTAGGTGTCGGGGGCACTGAAGCTTTCTTT. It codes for CASSVGVGGTEAFF.

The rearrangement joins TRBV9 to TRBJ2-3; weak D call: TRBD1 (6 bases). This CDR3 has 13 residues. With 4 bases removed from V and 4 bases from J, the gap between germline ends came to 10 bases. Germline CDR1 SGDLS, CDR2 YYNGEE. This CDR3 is CASSTRGSDTQYF. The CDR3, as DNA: TGTGCCAGCAGCACTAGGGGGTCAGATACGCAGTATTTT.

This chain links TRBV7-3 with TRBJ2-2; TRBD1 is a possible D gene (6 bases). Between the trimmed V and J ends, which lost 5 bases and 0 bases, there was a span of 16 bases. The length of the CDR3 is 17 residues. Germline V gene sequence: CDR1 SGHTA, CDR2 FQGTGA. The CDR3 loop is CASSPTGLFSNTGELFF. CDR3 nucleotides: TGTGCCAGCAGCCCGACAGGACTTTTTTCGAACACCGGGGAGCTGTTTTTT.

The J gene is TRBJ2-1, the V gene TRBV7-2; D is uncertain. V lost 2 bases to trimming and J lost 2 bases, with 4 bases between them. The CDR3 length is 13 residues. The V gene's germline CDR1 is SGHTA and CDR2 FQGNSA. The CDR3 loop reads CASSLWAYNEQFF. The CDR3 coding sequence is TGTGCCAGCAGCTTATGGGCCTACAATGAGCAGTTCTTC.

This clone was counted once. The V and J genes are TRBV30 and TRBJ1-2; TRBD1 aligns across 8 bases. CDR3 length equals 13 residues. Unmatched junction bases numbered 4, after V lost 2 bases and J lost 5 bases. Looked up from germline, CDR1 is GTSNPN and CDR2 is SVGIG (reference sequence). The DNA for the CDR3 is TGTGCCTGGAGTAGGGACAGGCCATATGGCTACACCTTC. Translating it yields CAWSRDRPYGYTF.

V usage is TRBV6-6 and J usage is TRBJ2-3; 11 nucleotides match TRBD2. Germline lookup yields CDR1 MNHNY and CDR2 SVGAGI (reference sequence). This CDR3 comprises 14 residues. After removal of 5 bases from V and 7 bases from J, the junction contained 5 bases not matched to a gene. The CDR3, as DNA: TGTGCCAGCAGTGGCACTAGCGGGAGATATACGCAGTATTTT. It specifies CASSGTSGRYTQYF.

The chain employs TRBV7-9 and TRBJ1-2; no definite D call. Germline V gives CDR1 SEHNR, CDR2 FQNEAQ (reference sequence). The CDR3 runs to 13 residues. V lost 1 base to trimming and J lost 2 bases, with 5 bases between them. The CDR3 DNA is TGTGCCAGCAGCTTAGATGGAAACTATGGCTACACCTTC. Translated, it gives CASSLDGNYGYTF.

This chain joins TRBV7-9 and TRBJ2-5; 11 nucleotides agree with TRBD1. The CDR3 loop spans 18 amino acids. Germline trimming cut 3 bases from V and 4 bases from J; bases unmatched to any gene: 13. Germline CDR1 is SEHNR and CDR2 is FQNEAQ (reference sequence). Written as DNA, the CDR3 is TGTGCCAGCAGCTTTGGCGGATCCCGGGACAGGGGGTCAGAGACCCAGTACTTC. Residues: CASSFGGSRDRGSETQYF.

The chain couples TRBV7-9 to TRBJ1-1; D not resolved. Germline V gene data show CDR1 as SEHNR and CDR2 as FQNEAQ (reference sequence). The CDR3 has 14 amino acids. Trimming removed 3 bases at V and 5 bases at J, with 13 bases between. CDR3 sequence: CASSLWAGGTEAFF. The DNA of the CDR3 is TGTGCCAGCAGCTTGTGGGCGGGAGGGACTGAAGCTTTCTTT.

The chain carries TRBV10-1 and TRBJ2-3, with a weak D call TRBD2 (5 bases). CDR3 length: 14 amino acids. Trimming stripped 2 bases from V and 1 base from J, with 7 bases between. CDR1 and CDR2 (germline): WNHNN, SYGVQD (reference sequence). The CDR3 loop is CASSEASRTDTQYF. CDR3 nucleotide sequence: TGCGCCAGCAGTGAGGCTAGCCGCACAGATACGCAGTATTTT.

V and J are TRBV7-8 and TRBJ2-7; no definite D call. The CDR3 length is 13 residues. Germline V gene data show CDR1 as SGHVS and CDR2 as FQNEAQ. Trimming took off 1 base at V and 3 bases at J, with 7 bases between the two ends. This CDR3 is CASSLVRSYEQYF. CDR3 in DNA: TGTGCCAGCAGCTTAGTTCGGAGCTACGAGCAGTACTTC.

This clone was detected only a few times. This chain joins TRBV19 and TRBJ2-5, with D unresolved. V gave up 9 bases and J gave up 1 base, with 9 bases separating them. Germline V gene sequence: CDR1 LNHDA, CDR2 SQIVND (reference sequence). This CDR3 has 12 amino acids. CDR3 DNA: TGTGCCAGCCCGAAGCTCCAAGAGACCCAGTACTTC. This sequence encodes CASPKLQETQYF.

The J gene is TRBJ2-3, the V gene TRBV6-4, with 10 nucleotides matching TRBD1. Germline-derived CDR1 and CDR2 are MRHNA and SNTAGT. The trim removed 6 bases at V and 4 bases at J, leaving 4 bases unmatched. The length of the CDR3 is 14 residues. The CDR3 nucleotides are TGTGCCAGCAGCCCCGGGACAGGGGCAGATACGCAGTATTTT. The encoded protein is CASSPGTGADTQYF.